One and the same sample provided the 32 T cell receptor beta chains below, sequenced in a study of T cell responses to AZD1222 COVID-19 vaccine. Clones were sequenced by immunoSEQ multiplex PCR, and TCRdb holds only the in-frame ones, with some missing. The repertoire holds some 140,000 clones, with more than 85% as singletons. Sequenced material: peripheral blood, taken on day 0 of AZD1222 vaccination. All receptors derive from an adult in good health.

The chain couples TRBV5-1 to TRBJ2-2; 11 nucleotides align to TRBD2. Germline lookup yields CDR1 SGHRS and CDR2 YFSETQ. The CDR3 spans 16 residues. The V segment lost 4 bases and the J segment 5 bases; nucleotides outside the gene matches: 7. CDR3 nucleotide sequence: TGCGCCAGCAGCCCCCTAGCGGGAGGACGAACCGGGGAGCTGTTTTTT. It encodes CASSPLAGGRTGELFF. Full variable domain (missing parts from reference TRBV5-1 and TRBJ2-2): KAGVTQTPRYLIKTRGQQVTLSCSPISGHRSVSWYQQTPGQGLQFLFEYFSETQRNKGNFPGRFSGRQFSNSRSEMNVSTLELGDSALYLCASSPLAGGRTGELFFGEGSRLTVL.

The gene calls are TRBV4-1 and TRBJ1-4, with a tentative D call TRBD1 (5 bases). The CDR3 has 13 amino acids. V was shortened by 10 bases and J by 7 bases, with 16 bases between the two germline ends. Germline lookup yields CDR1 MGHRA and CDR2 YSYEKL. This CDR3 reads CATRGGTTEKLFF. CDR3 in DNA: TGCGCCACTCGAGGAGGGACGACTGAAAAACTGTTTTTT.

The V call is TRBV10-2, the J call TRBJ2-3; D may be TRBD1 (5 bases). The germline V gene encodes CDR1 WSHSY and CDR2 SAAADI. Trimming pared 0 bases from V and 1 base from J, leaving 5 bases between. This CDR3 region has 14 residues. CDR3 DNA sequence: TGCGCCAGCAGTGAGTCGGGGCGCACAGATACGCAGTATTTT. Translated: CASSESGRTDTQYF.

In DNA, the CDR3 is TGCGCCAGCAGCTTGCCGTTGACTTCTAACACCGGGGAGCTGTTTTTT. Encoded protein: CASSLPLTSNTGELFF. V gene TRBV5-1 combines with J gene TRBJ2-2, with D uncertain. From germline, CDR1 is SGHRS and CDR2 YFSETQ. CDR3 length equals 16 residues. The V and J ends lost 1 base and 2 bases respectively, with 12 bases between them.

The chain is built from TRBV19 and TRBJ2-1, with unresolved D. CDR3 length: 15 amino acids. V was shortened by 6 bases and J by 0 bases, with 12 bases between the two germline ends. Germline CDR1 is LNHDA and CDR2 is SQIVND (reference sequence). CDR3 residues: CASRDSRSSYNEQFF. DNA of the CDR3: TGTGCCAGTAGGGATAGTCGGAGCTCCTACAATGAGCAGTTCTTC.

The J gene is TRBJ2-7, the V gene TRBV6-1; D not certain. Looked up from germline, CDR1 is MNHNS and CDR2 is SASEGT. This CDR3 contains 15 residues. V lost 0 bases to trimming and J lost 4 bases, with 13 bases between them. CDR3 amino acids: CASSEAGGTQYEQYF. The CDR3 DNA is TGTGCCAGCAGTGAAGCCGGCGGAACCCAATACGAGCAGTACTTC.

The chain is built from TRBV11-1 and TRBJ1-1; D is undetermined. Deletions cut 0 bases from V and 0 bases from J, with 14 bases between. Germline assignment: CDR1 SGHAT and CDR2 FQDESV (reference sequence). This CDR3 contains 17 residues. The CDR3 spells CASSLAAGVVLNTEAFF. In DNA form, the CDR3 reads TGTGCCAGCAGCTTAGCTGCAGGAGTGGTTTTGAACACTGAAGCTTTCTTT.

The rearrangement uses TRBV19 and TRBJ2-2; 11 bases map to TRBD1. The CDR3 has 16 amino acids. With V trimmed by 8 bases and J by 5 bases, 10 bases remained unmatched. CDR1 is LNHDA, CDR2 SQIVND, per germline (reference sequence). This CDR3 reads CASGWTGGMMTGELFF. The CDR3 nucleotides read TGTGCCAGTGGGTGGACAGGGGGCATGATGACCGGGGAGCTGTTTTTT.

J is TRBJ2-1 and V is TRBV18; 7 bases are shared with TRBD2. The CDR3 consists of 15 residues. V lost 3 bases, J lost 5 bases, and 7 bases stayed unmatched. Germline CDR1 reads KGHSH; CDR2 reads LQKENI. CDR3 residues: CASSPLLASNNEQFF. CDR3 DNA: TGTGCCAGCTCACCTCTACTAGCGAGCAACAATGAGCAGTTCTTC.

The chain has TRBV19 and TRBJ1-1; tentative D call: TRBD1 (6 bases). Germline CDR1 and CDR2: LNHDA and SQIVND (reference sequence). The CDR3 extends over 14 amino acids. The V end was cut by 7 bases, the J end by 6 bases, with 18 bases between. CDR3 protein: CASNKQGIAAEAFF. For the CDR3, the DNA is TGTGCCAGTAATAAACAGGGTATCGCTGCTGAAGCTTTCTTT.

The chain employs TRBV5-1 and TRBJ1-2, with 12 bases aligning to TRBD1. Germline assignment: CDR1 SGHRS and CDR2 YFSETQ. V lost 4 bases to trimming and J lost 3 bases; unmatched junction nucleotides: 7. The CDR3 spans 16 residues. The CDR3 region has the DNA TGCGCCAGCAGCAGAGGGGACAGGGGGCGCGACTATGGCTACACCTTC. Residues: CASSRGDRGRDYGYTF.

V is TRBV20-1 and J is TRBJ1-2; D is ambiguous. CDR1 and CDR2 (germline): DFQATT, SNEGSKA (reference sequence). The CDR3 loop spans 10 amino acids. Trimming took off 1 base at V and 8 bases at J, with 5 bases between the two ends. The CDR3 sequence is CSARGPGYTF. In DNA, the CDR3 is TGCAGTGCTAGAGGCCCCGGCTACACCTTC.

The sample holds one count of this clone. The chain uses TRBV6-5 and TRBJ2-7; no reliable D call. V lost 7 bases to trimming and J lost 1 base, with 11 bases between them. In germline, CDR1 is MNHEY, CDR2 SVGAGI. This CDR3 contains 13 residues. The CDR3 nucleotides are TGTGCCAGCACCAAGACCGGGTCCTACGAGCAGTACTTC. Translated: CASTKTGSYEQYF.

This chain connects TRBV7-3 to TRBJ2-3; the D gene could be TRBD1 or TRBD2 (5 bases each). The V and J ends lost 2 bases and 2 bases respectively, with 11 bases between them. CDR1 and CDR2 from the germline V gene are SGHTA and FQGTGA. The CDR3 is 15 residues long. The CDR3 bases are TGTGCCAGCAGCTTAGTGGGGGAAGCCACAGATACGCAGTATTTT. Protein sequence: CASSLVGEATDTQYF.

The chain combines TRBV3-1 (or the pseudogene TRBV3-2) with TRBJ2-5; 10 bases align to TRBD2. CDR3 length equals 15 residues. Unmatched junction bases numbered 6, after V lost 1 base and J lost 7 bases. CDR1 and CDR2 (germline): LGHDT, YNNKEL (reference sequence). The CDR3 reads CASSQAAGGPGTQYF. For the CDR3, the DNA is TGTGCCAGCAGCCAAGCAGCGGGAGGGCCGGGGACCCAGTACTTC.

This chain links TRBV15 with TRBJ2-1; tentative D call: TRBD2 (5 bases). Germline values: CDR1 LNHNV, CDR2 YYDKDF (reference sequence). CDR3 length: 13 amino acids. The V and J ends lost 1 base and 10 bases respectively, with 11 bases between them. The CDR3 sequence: CATSRGRAREQFF. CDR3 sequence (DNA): TGTGCCACCAGCAGAGGGCGGGCCAGGGAGCAGTTCTTC.

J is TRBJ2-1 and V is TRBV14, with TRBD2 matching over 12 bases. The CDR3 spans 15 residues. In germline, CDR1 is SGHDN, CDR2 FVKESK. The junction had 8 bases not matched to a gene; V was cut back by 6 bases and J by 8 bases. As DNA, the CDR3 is TGTGCCAGCAGATCTCTAGCGGGAGGGGAGTATGAGCAGTTCTTC. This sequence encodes CASRSLAGGEYEQFF.

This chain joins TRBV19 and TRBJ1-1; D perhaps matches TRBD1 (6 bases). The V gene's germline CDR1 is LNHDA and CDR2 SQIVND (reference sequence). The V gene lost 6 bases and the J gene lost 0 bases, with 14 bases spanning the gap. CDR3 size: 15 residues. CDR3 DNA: TGTGCCAGTAGGGGCCGACAGGACCTGAACACTGAAGCTTTCTTT. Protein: CASRGRQDLNTEAFF.

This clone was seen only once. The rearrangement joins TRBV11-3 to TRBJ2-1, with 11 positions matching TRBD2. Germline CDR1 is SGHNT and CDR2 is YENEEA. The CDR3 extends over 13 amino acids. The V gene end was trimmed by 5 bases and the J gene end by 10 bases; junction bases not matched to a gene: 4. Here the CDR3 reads CASSLAGGLEQFF. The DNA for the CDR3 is TGTGCCAGCAGCCTAGCGGGAGGACTCGAGCAGTTCTTC.

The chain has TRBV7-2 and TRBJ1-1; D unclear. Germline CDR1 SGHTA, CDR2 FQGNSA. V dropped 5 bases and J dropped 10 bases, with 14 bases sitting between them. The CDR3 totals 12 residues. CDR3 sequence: CASSTRSDPAFF. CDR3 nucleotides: TGTGCCAGCAGCACGCGTTCGGACCCAGCTTTCTTT.

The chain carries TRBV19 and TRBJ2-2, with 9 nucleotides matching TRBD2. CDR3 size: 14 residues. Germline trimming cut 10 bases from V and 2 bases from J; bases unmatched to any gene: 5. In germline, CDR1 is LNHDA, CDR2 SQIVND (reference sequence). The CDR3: CAIIAGDNTGELFF. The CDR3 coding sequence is TGTGCCATTATAGCGGGAGATAACACCGGGGAGCTGTTTTTT. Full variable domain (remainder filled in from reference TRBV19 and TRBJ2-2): DGGITQSPKYLFRKEGQNVTLSCEQNLNHDAMYWYRQDPGQGLRLIYYSQIVNDFQKGDIAEGYSVSREKKESFPLTVTSAQKNPTAFYLCAIIAGDNTGELFFGEGSRLTVL.

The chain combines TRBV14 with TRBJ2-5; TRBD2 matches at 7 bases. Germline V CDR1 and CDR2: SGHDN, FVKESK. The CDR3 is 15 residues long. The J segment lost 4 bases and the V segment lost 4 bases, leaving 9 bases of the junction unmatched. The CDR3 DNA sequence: TGTGCCAGCAGCCCATGGGAAACGGGAGGAGAGACCCAGTACTTC. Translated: CASSPWETGGETQYF.

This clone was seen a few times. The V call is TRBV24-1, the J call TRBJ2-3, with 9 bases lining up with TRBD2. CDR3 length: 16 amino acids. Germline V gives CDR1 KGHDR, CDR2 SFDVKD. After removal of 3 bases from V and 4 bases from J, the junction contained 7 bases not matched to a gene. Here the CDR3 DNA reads TGTGCCACCAGTGATATTAGCGGGAGTGGGGCAGATACGCAGTATTTT. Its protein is CATSDISGSGADTQYF.

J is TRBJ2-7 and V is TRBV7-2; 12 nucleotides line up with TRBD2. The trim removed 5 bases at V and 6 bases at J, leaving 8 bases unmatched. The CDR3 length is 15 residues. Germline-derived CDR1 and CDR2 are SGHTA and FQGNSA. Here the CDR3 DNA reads TGTGCCAGCAGCGGAGAGAGACTAGCGGGAGCCGAGCAGTACTTC. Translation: CASSGERLAGAEQYF.

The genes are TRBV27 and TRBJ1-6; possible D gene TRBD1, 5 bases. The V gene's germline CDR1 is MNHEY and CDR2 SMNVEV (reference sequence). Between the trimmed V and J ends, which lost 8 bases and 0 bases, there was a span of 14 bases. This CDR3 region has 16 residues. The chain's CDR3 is CASGRQGRSYNSPLHF. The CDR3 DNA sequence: TGTGCCAGCGGGCGGCAGGGACGCTCCTATAATTCACCCCTCCACTTT.

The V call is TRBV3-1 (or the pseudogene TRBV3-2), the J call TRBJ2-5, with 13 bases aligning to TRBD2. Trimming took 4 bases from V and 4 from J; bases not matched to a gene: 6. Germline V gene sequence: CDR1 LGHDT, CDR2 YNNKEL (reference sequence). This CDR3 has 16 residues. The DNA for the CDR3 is TGTGCCAGCAGCCGACTAGCGGGAGGACACCTAGAGACCCAGTACTTC. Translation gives CASSRLAGGHLETQYF.

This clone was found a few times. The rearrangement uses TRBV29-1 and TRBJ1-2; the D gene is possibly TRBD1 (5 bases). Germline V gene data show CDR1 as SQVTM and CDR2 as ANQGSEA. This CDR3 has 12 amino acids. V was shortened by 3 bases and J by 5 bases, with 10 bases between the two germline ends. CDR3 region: CSVEEGWYGYTF. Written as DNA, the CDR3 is TGCAGCGTTGAGGAGGGGTGGTATGGCTACACCTTC.

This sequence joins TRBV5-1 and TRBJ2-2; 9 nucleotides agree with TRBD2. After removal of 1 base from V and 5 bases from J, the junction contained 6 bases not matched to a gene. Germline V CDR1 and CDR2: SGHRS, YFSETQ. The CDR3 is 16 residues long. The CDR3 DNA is TGCGCCAGCAGCTTGTTGGCGGGAGGGAGGACCGGGGAGCTGTTTTTT. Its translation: CASSLLAGGRTGELFF.

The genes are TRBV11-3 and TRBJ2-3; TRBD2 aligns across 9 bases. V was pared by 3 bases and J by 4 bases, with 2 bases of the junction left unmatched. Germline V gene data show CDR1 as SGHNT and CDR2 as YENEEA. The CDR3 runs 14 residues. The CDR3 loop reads CASSLAGGSDTQYF. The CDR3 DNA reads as TGTGCCAGCAGCTTGGCGGGAGGGTCAGATACGCAGTATTTT.

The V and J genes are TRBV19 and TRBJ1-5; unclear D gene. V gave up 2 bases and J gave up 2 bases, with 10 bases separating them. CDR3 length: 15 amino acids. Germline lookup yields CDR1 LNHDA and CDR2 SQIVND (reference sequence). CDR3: CASSIRQQGNQPQHF. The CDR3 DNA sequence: TGTGCCAGTAGTATACGTCAGCAAGGCAATCAGCCCCAGCATTTT.

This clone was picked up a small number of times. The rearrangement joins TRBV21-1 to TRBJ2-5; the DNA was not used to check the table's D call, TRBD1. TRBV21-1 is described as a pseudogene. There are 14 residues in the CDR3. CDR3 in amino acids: CASSNYGTWETQYF. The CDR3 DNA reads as TGTGCCAGCAGCAATTACGGGACATGGGAGACCCAGTACTTC.

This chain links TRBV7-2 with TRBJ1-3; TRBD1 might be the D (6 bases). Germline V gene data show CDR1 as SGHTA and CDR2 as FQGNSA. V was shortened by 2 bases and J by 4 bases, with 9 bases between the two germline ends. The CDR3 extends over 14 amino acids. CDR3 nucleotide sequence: TGTGCCAGCAGCTTATACAGGGCAGGAAACACCATATATTTT. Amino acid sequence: CASSLYRAGNTIYF.